Sequencing of this T cell receptor beta chain was carried out in a study of CD8 T cells in ankylosing spondylitis. General observations from the study: Seemingly characteristic of ankylosing spondylitis blood was a TCR beta motif consisting of eight highly homologous variants. Within matched ankylosing spondylitis synovial fluid, disease-linked clones were reportedly significantly enriched.

Germline CDR1 is LGHNA and CDR2 is YNFKEQ. The CDR3 covers 15 residues. With 0 bases removed from V and 12 bases from J, the gap between germline ends came to 17 bases. As to this clonotype: Antigen: not known.

Quantitative molecular-barcoded 5'-RACE generated the TCR beta libraries. TCRdb itself ran the 5' RACE reads through MiXCR, one entry per CDR3 protein. The sample yields hundreds of thousands of distinct CDR3 sequences, about 25% seen once. V and J are TRBV4-2 and TRBJ2-2; the D is unclear. The sequence was collected from a male donor with ankylosing spondylitis. The source material was blood, either unsorted or a sorted T cell fraction (not recorded which). The CDR3 coding sequence is TGTGCCAGCAGCCAAGATCTTTACAACCCGGATAAGCTGTTTTTT. This codes for CASSQDLYNPDKLFF.